This T cell receptor (beta chain) appears in the sequencing data of a study of OX40 agonist ivuxolimab in advanced cancers. The wider study: The group had a mean age of about 60 years, ranged from roughly 23 to 90, and was around 82% male.

Method: immunoSEQ multiplex PCR; TCRdb's copy keeps in-frame clones and lacks some. Of tens of thousands of clones listed, roughly 84% were seen once; the top ten hold around 30%. The V gene lost 4 bases and the J gene lost 4 bases, with 17 bases spanning the gap. Germline-derived CDR1 and CDR2 are SGHDT and YYEEEE. The CDR3 has 15 residues. The specimen was CD4+ or CD8+ T cells sorted from blood, collected in a trial of the OX40 agonist ivuxolimab. The chain is built from TRBV5-6 and TRBJ1-2, with D maybe TRBD1 (5 bases). The TCR comes from an adult with an advanced solid tumor such as melanoma, head and neck, liver or kidney cancer. The CDR3 DNA reads TGTGCCAGCAGCGCACCGGGACCGTTTATCTATGGCTACACCTTC. Translating it yields CASSAPGPFIYGYTF.